The next 15 T cell receptor beta chains were all read from a single sample in a study of cytomegalovirus exposure and HLA in healthy donors (dated by TCRdb to the late 2010s). The method behind the library was the immunoSEQ multiplex PCR assay. The multiplex PCR relied on a mix of 60 forward primers for TCR Vbeta segments and 13 reverse primers for TCR Jbeta segments. This immuneACCESS table, as held by TCRdb, lists in-frame sequences with V and J called but not all clones. Of the missing ones, under half trace to an unresolved V gene in checked studies; the others have no known cause. Across this sample there are 150,000 to 160,000 clones, with over 65% seen only once. The biggest ten clones account for 2% to 2.5% of the sample. The material sequenced was PBMCs. The receptors were sampled from a man younger than 45 in good health and CMV-seronegative.

The J gene is TRBJ1-2, the V gene TRBV4-3, with a possible D match to TRBD1 (6 bases). The V end was cut by 0 bases, the J end by 6 bases, with 11 bases between. Germline V gene sequence: CDR1 LGHNA, CDR2 YSLEER. The CDR3 consists of 14 residues. CDR3 amino acids: CASSQDRTVDGYTF. The CDR3 DNA reads TGCGCCAGCAGCCAAGATAGGACAGTTGATGGCTACACCTTC.

V gene TRBV5-8 combines with J gene TRBJ1-1; D is uncertain. The CDR3 length is 13 residues. V dropped 0 bases and J dropped 1 base, with 4 bases sitting between them. Germline assignment: CDR1 SGHTS and CDR2 YDEGEE. The CDR3 protein is CASSLGGNTEAFF. DNA for the CDR3: TGTGCCAGCAGCTTGGGAGGGAACACTGAAGCTTTCTTT.

As to this clone: This CDR3 is also generated by other DNA sequences in the sample. The chain joins TRBV28 to TRBJ2-3; 7 nucleotides match TRBD1. Germline CDR1 and CDR2: MDHEN and SYDVKM. The CDR3 runs to 16 residues. The J segment lost 1 base and the V segment lost 2 bases, leaving 6 bases of the junction unmatched. CDR3 protein: CASSLSGQGGTDTQYF. CDR3 nucleotides: TGTGCCAGCAGTTTAAGTGGGCAGGGGGGCACAGATACGCAGTATTTT.

This sequence joins TRBV7-3 and TRBJ2-5; 11 bases match TRBD2. CDR1 is SGHTA, CDR2 FQGTGA, per germline. CDR3 length: 16 residues. V shed 5 bases, J shed 1 base, and the junction held 6 bases outside the gene matches. The CDR3 sequence is CASSPGTSGSQETQYF. The DNA for the CDR3 is TGTGCCAGCAGCCCAGGGACTAGCGGAAGCCAAGAGACCCAGTACTTC. The entire variable domain, with the rest obtained from reference TRBV7-3 and TRBJ2-5, is as follows: GAGVSQTPSNKVTEKGKYVELRCDPISGHTALYWYRQSLGQGPEFLIYFQGTGAADDSGLPNDRFFAVRPEGSVSTLKIQRTERGDSAVYLCASSPGTSGSQETQYFGPGTRLLVL.

This clone came up a few times. V gene TRBV19 combines with J gene TRBJ2-3; 10 positions match TRBD1. This CDR3 is 15 amino acids long. After removal of 3 bases from V and 1 base from J, the junction contained 1 base not matched to a gene. In germline, CDR1 is LNHDA, CDR2 SQIVND (reference sequence). CDR3 in DNA: TGTGCCAGTAGTATGGGGACAGGGGGCACAGATACGCAGTATTTT. It yields the protein CASSMGTGGTDTQYF.

The V and J genes are TRBV5-4 and TRBJ2-7; 8 bases are shared with TRBD2. V lost 0 bases, J lost 2 bases, and 4 bases stayed unmatched. The CDR3 loop spans 15 amino acids. Looked up from germline, CDR1 is SGHNT and CDR2 is YYREEE (reference sequence). The CDR3 reads CASSLGRGGPYEQYF. CDR3 coding DNA: TGTGCCAGCAGCTTGGGTCGGGGGGGCCCCTACGAGCAGTACTTC.

A remark on this clone: Germline and junction disagree at one end, which may indicate a read error. The chain combines TRBV28 with TRBJ1-5; D call uncertain. Germline V gene sequence: CDR1 MDHEN, CDR2 SYDVKM. CDR3 length: 14 residues. CDR3 DNA sequence: TGTGCCAGCAGTTCGGGGTTTCGCAATCAGCCCCAGAATTTT. It codes for CASSSGFRNQPQNF.

The V gene is TRBV29-1, the J gene TRBJ2-2, with D unclear. The V gene lost 6 bases and the J gene lost 0 bases, with 8 bases spanning the gap. This CDR3 is 13 amino acids long. Germline CDR1 and CDR2: SQVTM and ANQGSEA. The CDR3 bases are TGCAGCGTAAAAAGCCCGAACACCGGGGAGCTGTTTTTT. Amino acids: CSVKSPNTGELFF.

The CDR3 DNA reads as TGTGCCAGCAGCTCCGAAGGGGCCATAGATACGCAGTATTTT. This gives the protein CASSSEGAIDTQYF. The rearrangement uses TRBV7-2 and TRBJ2-3; a possible D gene is TRBD1 (5 bases). Germline V lookup: CDR1 SGHTA, CDR2 FQGNSA. The CDR3 spans 14 residues. The V gene lost 4 bases and the J gene lost 5 bases, with 13 bases spanning the gap.

This clone was detected a few times. The chain has TRBV27 and TRBJ2-7, with TRBD2 as a possible D gene (6 bases). Trimming removed 5 bases at V and 0 bases at J, with 17 bases between. Germline V gene sequence: CDR1 MNHEY, CDR2 SMNVEV (reference sequence). CDR3 length: 16 residues. The CDR3 sequence is CASSPLGGRSSYEQYF. CDR3 in DNA: TGTGCCAGCAGTCCCCTCGGGGGAAGGAGCTCCTACGAGCAGTACTTC.

The chain carries TRBV7-9 and TRBJ2-2; D perhaps matches TRBD1 (5 bases). V lost 2 bases and J 6 bases, leaving 10 bases between the germline ends. The CDR3 covers 14 residues. Per the germline V gene, CDR1 is SEHNR and CDR2 is FQNEAQ (reference sequence). The CDR3 protein is CASSLQGSPGELFF. The DNA for the CDR3 is TGTGCCAGCAGCTTACAGGGTTCGCCCGGGGAGCTGTTTTTT. The variable domain in full, completed from reference TRBV7-9 and TRBJ2-2, reads DTGVSQNPRHKITKRGQNVTFRCDPISEHNRLYWYRQTLGQGPEFLTYFQNEAQLEKSRLLSDRFSAERPKGSFSTLEIQRTEQGDSAMYLCASSLQGSPGELFFGEGSRLTVL.

The chain uses TRBV14 and TRBJ2-2; 9 bases are shared with TRBD1. The V and J ends lost 4 bases and 5 bases, in that order; junction bases with no gene match: 8. The CDR3 consists of 16 residues. The germline V gene has CDR1 SGHDN and CDR2 FVKESK. CDR3 nucleotide sequence: TGTGCCAGCAGCCCCCGGGACAGGGTTATGACCGGGGAGCTGTTTTTT. Amino acid sequence: CASSPRDRVMTGELFF.

J is TRBJ2-2 and V is TRBV28; TRBD1 aligns across 11 bases. The germline CDR1 and CDR2 sequences are MDHEN and SYDVKM. There are 16 residues in the CDR3. V was clipped by 2 bases and J by 3 bases; unmatched bases: 2. CDR3 amino acids: CASSLRTGGHTGELFF. CDR3 DNA sequence: TGTGCCAGCAGTTTAAGGACAGGGGGCCACACCGGGGAGCTGTTTTTT.

The chain joins TRBV5-1 to TRBJ1-3, with a tentative D call TRBD1 (6 bases). This CDR3 has 15 residues. Germline CDR1 reads SGHRS; CDR2 reads YFSETQ. The V gene lost 4 bases and the J gene lost 3 bases, with 14 bases spanning the gap. CDR3 DNA sequence: TGCGCCAGCAGCCTAACAGGACAGCTTGGAAACACCATATATTTT. This codes for CASSLTGQLGNTIYF.

V is TRBV11-2 and J is TRBJ1-5; a weak D match, TRBD1 (6 bases). Deletions cut 1 base from V and 7 bases from J, with 14 bases between. Germline CDR1 reads SGHAT; CDR2 reads FQNNGV. The CDR3 loop spans 15 amino acids. This CDR3 reads CASSLGPGVEQPQHF. In nucleotides, the CDR3 is TGTGCCAGCAGCTTAGGGCCAGGGGTGGAACAGCCCCAGCATTTT.